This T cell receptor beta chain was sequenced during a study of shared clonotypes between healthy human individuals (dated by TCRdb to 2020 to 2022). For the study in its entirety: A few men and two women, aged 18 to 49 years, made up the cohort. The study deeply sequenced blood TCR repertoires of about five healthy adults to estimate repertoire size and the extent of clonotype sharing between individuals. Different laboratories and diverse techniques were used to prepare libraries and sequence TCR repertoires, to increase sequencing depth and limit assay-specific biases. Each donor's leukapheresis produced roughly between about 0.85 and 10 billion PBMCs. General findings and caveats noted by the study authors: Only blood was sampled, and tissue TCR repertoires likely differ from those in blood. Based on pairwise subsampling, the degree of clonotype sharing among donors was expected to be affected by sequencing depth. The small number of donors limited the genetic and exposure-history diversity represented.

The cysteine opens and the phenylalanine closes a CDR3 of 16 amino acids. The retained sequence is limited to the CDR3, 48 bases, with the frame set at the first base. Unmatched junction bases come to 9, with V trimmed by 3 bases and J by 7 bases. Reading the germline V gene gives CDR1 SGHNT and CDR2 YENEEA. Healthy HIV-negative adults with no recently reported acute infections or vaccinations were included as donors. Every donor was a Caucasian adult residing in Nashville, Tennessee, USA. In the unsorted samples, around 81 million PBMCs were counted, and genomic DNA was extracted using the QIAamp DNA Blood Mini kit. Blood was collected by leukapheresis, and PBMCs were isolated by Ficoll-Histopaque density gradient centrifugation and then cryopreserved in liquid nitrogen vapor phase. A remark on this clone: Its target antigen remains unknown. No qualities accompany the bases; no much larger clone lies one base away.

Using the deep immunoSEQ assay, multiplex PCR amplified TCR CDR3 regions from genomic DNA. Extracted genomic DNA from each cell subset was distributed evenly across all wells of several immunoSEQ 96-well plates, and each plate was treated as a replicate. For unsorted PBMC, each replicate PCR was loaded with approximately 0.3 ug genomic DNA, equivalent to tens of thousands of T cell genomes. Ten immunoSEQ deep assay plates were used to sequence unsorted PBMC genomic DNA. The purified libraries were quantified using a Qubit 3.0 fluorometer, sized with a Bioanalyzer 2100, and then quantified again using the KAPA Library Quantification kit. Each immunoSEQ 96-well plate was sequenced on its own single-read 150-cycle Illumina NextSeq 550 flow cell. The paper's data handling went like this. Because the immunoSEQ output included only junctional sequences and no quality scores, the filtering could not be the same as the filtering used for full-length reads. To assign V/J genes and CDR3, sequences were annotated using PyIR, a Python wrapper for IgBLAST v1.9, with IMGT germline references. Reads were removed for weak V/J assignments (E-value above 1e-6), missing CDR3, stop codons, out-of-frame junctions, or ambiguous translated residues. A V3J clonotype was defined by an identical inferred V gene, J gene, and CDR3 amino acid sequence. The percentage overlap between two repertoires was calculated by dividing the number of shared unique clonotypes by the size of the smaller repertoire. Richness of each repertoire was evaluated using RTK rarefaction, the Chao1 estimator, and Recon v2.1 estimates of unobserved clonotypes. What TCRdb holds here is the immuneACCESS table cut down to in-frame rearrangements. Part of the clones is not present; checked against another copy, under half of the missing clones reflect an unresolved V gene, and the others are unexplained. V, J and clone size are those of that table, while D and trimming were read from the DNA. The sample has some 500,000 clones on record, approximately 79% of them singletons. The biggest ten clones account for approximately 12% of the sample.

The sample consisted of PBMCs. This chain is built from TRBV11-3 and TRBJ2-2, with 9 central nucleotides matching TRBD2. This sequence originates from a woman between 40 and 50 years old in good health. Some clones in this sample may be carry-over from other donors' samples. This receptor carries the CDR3 CASSLWAGGPGGELFF. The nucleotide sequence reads TGTGCCAGCAGCTTGTGGGCGGGAGGGCCCGGCGGGGAGCTGTTTTTT.